Presented here are 6 T cell receptor beta chains from one specimen sequenced in a study of cytomegalovirus exposure and HLA in healthy donors. Primers for the PCR totalled 60 Vbeta and 13 Jbeta. TCRdb's copy holds only in-frame clones and misses some; the assay was immunoSEQ multiplex PCR. This table has around 170,000 clones, more than 75% appearing once. The sequencing input was PBMCs. Receptors originate from a woman between 18 and 30 years old in good health and CMV-seronegative.

This clone was counted once. The chain uses TRBV12-5 and TRBJ2-7, with TRBD2 matching 7 bases. Germline CDR1 reads LGHNT; CDR2 reads FRNRAP. The CDR3 runs 14 residues. Trimming took 1 base from V and 4 from J; bases not matched to a gene: 4. DNA of the CDR3: TGTGCTAGTGGTTTGGCCCAGGGAGGGTACGAGCAGTACTTC. This translates into CASGLAQGGYEQYF. Complete variable domain (other parts from reference TRBV12-5 and TRBJ2-7): DARVTQTPRHKVTEMGQEVTMRCQPILGHNTVFWYRQTMMQGLELLAYFRNRAPLDDSGMPKDRFSAEMPDATLATLKIQPSEPRDSAVYFCASGLAQGGYEQYFGPGTRLTVT.

This chain uses TRBV6-7 with TRBJ2-5; 7 bases are shared with TRBD2. With the DNA end fitting TRBJ2-7 better, the J assignment may be wrong. TRBV6-7 is an ORF; its function is uncertain. CDR3 length: 14 residues. CDR3 coding DNA: TGTGCCAGCAGTCGCCCCTGGGGGGGCTACGAGCAGTACTTC. Its translation: CASSRPWGGYEQYF.

This rearrangement joins TRBV6-5 to TRBJ1-1; D unresolved. V was trimmed by 0 bases and J by 1 base, leaving 6 bases between them. Germline CDR1 MNHEY, CDR2 SVGAGI. CDR3 size: 14 residues. CDR3 protein: CASSYSFPNTEAFF. The CDR3 DNA follows: TGTGCCAGCAGTTACTCCTTCCCGAACACTGAAGCTTTCTTT.

Here the CDR3 reads CASSLASSGSRYIQYF. The CDR3 DNA reads as TGTGCCAGCAGCTTGGCGAGTAGCGGGAGTAGATACATTCAGTACTTC. The V and J genes are TRBV5-4 and TRBJ2-4; the match to TRBD2 covers 9 bases. The CDR3 length is 16 residues. In germline, CDR1 is SGHNT, CDR2 YYREEE (reference sequence). V dropped 0 bases and J dropped 8; count of bases not matched to a gene: 9. Combining the CDR3 with reference TRBV5-4 and TRBJ2-4 gives the whole variable domain ETGVTQSPTHLIKTRGQQVTLRCSSQSGHNTVSWYQQALGQGPQFIFQYYREEENGRGNFPPRFSGLQFPNYSSELNVNALELDDSALYLCASSLASSGSRYIQYFGAGTRLSVL.

V gene TRBV13 combines with J gene TRBJ2-1; TRBD2 matches 9 bases. The trim removed 0 bases at V and 10 bases at J, leaving 7 bases unmatched. This CDR3 contains 15 residues. The V gene's germline CDR1 is PRHDT and CDR2 FYEKMQ (reference sequence). CDR3 in DNA: TGTGCCAGCAGCTTAGGCCGGGGTAGCGGGAGAGAGCAGTTCTTC. Translation gives CASSLGRGSGREQFF.

This chain connects TRBV2 to TRBJ1-6; weak D call: TRBD1 (5 bases). Germline CDR1 is SNHLY and CDR2 is FYNNEI. The V end was cut by 3 bases, the J end by 5 bases, with 8 bases between. This CDR3 contains 14 residues. The CDR3 spells CASSEAGHNSPLHF. As DNA, the CDR3 is TGTGCCAGCAGTGAGGCAGGGCATAATTCACCCCTCCACTTT.